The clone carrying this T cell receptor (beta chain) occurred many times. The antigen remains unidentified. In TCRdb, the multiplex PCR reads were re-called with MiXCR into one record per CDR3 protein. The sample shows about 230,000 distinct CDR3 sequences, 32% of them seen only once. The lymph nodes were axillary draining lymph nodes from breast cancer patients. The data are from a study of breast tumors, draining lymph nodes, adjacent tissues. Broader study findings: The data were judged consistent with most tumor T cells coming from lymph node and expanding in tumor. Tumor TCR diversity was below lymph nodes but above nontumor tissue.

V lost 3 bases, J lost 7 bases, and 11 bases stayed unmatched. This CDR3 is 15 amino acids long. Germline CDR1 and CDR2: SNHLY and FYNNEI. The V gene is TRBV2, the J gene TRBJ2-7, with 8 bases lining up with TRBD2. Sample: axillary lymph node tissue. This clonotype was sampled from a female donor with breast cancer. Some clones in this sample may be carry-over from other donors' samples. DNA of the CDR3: TGTGCCAGCAGTGAGGGTGCAGCGGGAGTGGAGGAGCAGTACTTC. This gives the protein CASSEGAAGVEEQYF.